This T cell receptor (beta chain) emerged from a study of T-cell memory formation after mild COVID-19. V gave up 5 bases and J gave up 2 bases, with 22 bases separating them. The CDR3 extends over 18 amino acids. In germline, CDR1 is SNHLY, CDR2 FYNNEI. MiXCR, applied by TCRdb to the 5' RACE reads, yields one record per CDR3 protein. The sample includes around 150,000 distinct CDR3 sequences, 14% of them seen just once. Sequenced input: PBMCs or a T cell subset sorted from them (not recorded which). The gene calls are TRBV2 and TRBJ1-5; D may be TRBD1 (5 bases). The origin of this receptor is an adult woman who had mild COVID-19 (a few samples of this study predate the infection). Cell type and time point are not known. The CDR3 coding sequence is TGTGCCAGCAGTTTCGACTCCGGCAGGGTCTTTGGCAATCAGCCCCAGCATTTT. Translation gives CASSFDSGRVFGNQPQHF.